The 6 T cell receptor beta chains reported below all come from one sample, sequenced in a study of early T cells in non-severe SARS-CoV-2 infection. TCRdb re-called the 5' RACE reads through MiXCR, storing one row per CDR3 protein. Here the sample spans 65,000 to 85,000 distinct CDR3 sequences, roughly 13% being singletons. The sequencing sample was made of whole blood. Source of these receptors: an adult who was a healthcare worker with PCR-confirmed SARS-CoV-2 infection or an uninfected control (not recorded which).

This clonotype was detected many times. The chain has TRBV2 and TRBJ2-7; D unresolved. Between the trimmed V and J ends, which lost 4 bases and 2 bases, there was a span of 12 bases. Germline loops: CDR1 SNHLY, CDR2 FYNNEI. This CDR3 region has 14 residues. The CDR3: CASSGLASTYEQYF. The CDR3 DNA reads TGTGCCAGCAGTGGCTTGGCGTCGACCTACGAGCAGTACTTC.

V is TRBV7-2 and J is TRBJ1-6; a possible D gene is TRBD1 (5 bases). V dropped 1 base and J dropped 10 bases, with 11 bases sitting between them. Looked up from germline, CDR1 is SGHTA and CDR2 is FQGNSA. The CDR3 loop spans 14 amino acids. The CDR3 sequence is CASSLEAGRSPLHF. CDR3 in DNA: TGTGCCAGCAGCTTAGAGGCAGGGAGGTCACCCCTCCACTTT.

The genes are TRBV19 and TRBJ1-1; D is possibly TRBD1 (5 bases). Between the trimmed V and J ends, which lost 3 bases and 4 bases, there was a span of 15 bases. The CDR3 has 15 residues. CDR1 and CDR2 (germline): LNHDA, SQIVND (reference sequence). The CDR3 nucleotides read TGTGCCAGTAGTATCGTCGTCAGGGTCTTCACTGAAGCTTTCTTT. Protein: CASSIVVRVFTEAFF.

The V call is TRBV7-2, the J call TRBJ2-5; tentatively, D is TRBD2 (6 bases). Trimming left V 4 bases short and J 4 bases short, with 13 bases between. The CDR3 totals 14 residues. Germline-derived CDR1 and CDR2 are SGHTA and FQGNSA. The CDR3 reads CASSSGLPGETQYF. The CDR3 bases are TGTGCCAGCAGCTCGGGACTGCCCGGAGAGACCCAGTACTTC. Filled out from reference TRBV7-2 and TRBJ2-5, the complete variable domain reads GAGVSQSPSNKVTEKGKDVELRCDPISGHTALYWYRQSLGQGLEFLIYFQGNSAPDKSGLPSDRFSAERTGGSVSTLTIQRTQQEDSAVYLCASSSGLPGETQYFGPGTRLLVL.

This clonotype was seen many times. V gene TRBV19 combines with J gene TRBJ2-7; possibly TRBD1 or TRBD2 for D (6 bases each). The germline gives CDR1 LNHDA, CDR2 SQIVND (reference sequence). This CDR3 is 15 amino acids long. V was shortened by 4 bases and J by 5 bases, with 18 bases between the two germline ends. In nucleotides, the CDR3 is TGTGCCAGTAGTAACCAATGGGGGGCCTACCACGAGCAGTACTTC. It specifies CASSNQWGAYHEQYF.

The chain joins TRBV29-1 to TRBJ2-5, with a weak D call TRBD1 (6 bases). The length of the CDR3 is 13 residues. Per germline, CDR1 SQVTM and CDR2 ANQGSEA. With 3 bases removed from V and 4 bases from J, the gap between germline ends came to 12 bases. Here the CDR3 DNA reads TGCAGCGTTGAGTTTGTAGGGGGAGAGACCCAGTACTTC. Encoded protein: CSVEFVGGETQYF.